This T cell receptor beta chain was observed in a study of patients and donors after allogeneic stem cell transplantation. This CDR3 contains 14 residues. The ends were cut back, 1 base at V and 0 bases at J, with 7 bases in the middle. CDR1 is SGHRS and CDR2 is YFSETQ in the germline V gene. TCRdb redid the calling of the RT-PCR reads with MiXCR, one entry per CDR3 protein. The sample contains approximately 150,000 distinct CDR3 sequences, approximately 22% of which appear only once. The receptor's source is a human donor who was either an allogeneic HSCT recipient or a stem cell or donor lymphocyte infusion donor (not recorded which). It is not recorded whose cells these are; they may come from a transplant donor. Sequences were obtained from blood, either unsorted or a sorted T cell fraction (not recorded which). The chain has TRBV5-1 and TRBJ1-2; unclear D gene. The CDR3 region is CASSLLVSNYGYTF. CDR3 sequence (DNA): TGCGCCAGCAGCTTGCTGGTTTCTAACTATGGCTACACCTTC.